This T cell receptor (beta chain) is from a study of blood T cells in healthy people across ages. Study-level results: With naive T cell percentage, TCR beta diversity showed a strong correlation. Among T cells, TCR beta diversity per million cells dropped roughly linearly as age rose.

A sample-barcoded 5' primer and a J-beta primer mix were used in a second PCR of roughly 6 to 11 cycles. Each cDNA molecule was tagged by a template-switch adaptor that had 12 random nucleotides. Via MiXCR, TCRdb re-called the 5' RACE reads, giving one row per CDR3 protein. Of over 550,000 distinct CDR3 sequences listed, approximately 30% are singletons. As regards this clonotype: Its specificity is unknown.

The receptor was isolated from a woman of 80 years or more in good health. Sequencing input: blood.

This chain's CDR3 is CASNSFGFEAQFF. The CDR3, as DNA: TGTGCCAGCAACTCATTCGGGTTTGAGGCCCAGTTCTTC. The rearrangement joins TRBV12-3 or TRBV12-4 to TRBJ2-1; D is uncertain. Trimming shortened V by 7 bases and J by 13 bases, and 20 bases separated the two germline ends. The CDR3 covers 13 residues.